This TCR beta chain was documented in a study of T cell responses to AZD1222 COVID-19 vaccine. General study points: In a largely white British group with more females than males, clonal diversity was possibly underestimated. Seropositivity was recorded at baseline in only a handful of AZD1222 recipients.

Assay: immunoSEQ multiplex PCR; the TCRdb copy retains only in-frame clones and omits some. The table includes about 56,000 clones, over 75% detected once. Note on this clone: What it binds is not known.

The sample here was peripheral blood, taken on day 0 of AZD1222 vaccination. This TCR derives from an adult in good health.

The CDR3 loop is CASSVRADQETQYF. The CDR3 bases are TGTGCCAGCAGCGTACGAGCGGACCAAGAGACCCAGTACTTC. The chain is built from TRBV9 and TRBJ2-5, with a weak D call TRBD2 (5 bases). The germline V and J ends were trimmed by 1 base and 0 bases, with 7 bases remaining between them. The germline gives CDR1 SGDLS, CDR2 YYNGEE. This CDR3 is 14 amino acids long.